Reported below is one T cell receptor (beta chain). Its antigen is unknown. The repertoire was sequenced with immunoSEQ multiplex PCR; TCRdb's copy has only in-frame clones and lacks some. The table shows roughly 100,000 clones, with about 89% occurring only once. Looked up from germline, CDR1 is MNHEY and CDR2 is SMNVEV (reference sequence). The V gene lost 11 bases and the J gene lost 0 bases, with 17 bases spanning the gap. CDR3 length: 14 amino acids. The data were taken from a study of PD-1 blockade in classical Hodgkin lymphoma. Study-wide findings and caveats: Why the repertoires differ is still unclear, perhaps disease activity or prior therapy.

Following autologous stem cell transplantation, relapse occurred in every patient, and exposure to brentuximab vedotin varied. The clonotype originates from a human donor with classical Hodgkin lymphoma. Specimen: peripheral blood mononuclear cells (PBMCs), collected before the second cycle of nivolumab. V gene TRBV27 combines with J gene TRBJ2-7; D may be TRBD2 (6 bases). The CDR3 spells CAVSGPDNSYEQYF. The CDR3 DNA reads TGTGCCGTTAGCGGACCGGACAACTCCTACGAGCAGTACTTC.